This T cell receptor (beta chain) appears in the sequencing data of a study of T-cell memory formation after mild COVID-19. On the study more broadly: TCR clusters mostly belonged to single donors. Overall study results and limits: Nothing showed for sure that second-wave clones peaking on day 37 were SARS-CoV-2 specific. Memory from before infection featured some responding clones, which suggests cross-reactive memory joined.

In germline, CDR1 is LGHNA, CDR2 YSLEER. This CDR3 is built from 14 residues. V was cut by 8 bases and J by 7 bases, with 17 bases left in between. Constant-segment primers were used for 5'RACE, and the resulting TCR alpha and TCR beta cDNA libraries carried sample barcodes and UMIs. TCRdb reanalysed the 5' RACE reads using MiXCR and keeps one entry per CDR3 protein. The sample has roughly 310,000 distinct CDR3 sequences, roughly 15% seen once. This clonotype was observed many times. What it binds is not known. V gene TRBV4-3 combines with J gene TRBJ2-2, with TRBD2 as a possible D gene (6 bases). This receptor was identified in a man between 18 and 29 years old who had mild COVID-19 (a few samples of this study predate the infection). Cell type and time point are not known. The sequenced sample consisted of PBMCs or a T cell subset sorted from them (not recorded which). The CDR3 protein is CASGTPVGGGELFF. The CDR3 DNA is TGCGCCAGCGGAACCCCAGTCGGGGGCGGGGAGCTGTTTTTT.